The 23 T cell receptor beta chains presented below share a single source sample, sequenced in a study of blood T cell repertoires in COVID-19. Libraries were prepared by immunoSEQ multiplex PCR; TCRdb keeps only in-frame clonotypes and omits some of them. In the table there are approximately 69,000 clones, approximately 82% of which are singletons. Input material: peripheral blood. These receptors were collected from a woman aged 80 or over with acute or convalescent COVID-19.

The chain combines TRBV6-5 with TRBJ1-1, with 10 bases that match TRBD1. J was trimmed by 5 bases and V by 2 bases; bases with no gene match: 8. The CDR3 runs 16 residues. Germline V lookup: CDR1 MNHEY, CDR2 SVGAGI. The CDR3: CASSYGFGGQGTEAFF. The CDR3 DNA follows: TGTGCCAGCAGTTACGGGTTTGGGGGACAGGGGACTGAAGCTTTCTTT.

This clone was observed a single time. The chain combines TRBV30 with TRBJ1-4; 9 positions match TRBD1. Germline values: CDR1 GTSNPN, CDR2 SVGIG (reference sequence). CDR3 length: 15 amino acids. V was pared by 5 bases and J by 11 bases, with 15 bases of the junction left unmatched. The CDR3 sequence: CAWEQGAGSGRKLFF. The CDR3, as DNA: TGTGCCTGGGAACAGGGGGCAGGTTCCGGTCGGAAACTGTTTTTT.

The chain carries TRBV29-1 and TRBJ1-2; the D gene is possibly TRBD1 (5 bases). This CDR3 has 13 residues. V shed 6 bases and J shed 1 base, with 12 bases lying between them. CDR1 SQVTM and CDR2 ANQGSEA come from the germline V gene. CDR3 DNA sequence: TGCAGCGTGGACGCGGGGGGTAACTATGGCTACACCTTC. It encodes CSVDAGGNYGYTF.

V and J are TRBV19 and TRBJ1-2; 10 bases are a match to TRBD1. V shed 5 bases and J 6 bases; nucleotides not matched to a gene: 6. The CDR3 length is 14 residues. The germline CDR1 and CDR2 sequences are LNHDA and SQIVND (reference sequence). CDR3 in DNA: TGTGCCAGTAGTCTCCGGACAGGGGGGGATGGCTACACCTTC. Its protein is CASSLRTGGDGYTF.

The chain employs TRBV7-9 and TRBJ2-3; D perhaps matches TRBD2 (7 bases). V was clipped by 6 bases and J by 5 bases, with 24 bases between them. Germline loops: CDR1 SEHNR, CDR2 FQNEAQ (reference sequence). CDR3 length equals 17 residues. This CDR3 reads CASSPSGAGAGGDTQYF. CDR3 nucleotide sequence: TGTGCCAGCAGTCCCTCAGGCGCGGGGGCTGGGGGAGATACGCAGTATTTT. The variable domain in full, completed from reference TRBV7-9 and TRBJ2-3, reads DTGVSQNPRHKITKRGQNVTFRCDPISEHNRLYWYRQTLGQGPEFLTYFQNEAQLEKSRLLSDRFSAERPKGSFSTLEIQRTEQGDSAMYLCASSPSGAGAGGDTQYFGPGTRLTVL.

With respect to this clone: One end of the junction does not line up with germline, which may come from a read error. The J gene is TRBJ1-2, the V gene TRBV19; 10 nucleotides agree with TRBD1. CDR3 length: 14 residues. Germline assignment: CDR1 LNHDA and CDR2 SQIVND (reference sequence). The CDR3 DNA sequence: TGTGCCAGTAGTCCTGGGACAGGGGTTTCTTCCCCCAACTTC. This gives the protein CASSPGTGVSSPNF. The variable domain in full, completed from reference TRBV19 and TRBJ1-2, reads DGGITQSPKYLFRKEGQNVTLSCEQNLNHDAMYWYRQDPGQGLRLIYYSQIVNDFQKGDIAEGYSVSREKKESFPLTVTSAQKNPTAFYLCASSPGTGVSSPNFGSGTRLTVV.

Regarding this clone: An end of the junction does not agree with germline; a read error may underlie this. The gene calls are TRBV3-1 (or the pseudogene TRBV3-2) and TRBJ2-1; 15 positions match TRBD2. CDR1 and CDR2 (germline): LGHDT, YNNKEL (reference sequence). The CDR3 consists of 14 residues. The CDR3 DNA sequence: TGTGCCAGCAGGCAAGGACTAGCGGGAGGGAAGGAGTTCTTC. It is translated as CASRQGLAGGKEFF.

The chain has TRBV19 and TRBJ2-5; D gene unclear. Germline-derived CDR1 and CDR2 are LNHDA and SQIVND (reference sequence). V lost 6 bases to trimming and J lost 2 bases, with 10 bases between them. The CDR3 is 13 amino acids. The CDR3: CASRSQVQETQYF. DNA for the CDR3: TGTGCCAGTAGGTCGCAGGTACAAGAGACCCAGTACTTC.

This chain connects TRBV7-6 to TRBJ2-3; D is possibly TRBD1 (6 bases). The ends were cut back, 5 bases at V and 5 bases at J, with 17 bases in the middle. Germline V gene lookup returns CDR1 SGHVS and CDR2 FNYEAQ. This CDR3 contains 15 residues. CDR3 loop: CASSQGSRSGDTQYF. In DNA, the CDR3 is TGTGCCAGCAGCCAGGGGAGTAGATCCGGAGATACGCAGTATTTT.

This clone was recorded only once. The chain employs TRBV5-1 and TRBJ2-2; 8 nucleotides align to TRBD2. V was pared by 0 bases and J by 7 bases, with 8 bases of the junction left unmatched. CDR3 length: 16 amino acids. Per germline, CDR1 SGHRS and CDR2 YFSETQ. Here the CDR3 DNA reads TGCGCCAGCAGCTTGGCCCCAGCGGGGGCCGGCGGGGAGCTGTTTTTT. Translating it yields CASSLAPAGAGGELFF.

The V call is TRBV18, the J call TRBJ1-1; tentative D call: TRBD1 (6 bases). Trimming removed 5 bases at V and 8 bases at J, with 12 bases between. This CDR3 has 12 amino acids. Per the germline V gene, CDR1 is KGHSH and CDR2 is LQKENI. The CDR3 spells CASSYREGEAFF. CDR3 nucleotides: TGTGCCAGCTCATACAGGGAGGGGGAAGCTTTCTTT.

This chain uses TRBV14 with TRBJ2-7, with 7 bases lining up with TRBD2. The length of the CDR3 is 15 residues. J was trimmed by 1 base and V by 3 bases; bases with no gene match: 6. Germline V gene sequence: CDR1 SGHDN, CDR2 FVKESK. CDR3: CASSHPSSGSYEQYF. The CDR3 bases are TGTGCCAGCAGCCACCCGAGTAGCGGGTCCTACGAGCAGTACTTC.

CDR3 coding DNA: TGTGCCAGCAGCTCCATCAGGCTCTACAATGAGCAGTTCTTC. Translating gives CASSSIRLYNEQFF. The genes are TRBV27 and TRBJ2-1; D gene ambiguous. CDR1 is MNHEY and CDR2 is SMNVEV in the germline V gene (reference sequence). The CDR3 consists of 14 residues. Trimming left V 6 bases short and J 3 bases short, with 12 bases between.

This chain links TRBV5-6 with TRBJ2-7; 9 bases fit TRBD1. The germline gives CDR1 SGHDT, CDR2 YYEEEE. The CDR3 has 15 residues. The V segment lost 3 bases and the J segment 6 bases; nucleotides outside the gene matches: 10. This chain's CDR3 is CASSSSGTGSREQYF. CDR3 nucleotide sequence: TGTGCCAGCAGCTCGTCCGGGACAGGGTCCCGCGAGCAGTACTTC.

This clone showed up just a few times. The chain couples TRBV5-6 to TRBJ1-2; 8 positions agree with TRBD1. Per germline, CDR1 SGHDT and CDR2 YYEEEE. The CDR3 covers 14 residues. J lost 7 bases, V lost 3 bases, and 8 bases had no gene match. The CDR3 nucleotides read TGTGCCAGCAGCTCCGACAGGGGAGGTTTTGGCTACACCTTC. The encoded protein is CASSSDRGGFGYTF.

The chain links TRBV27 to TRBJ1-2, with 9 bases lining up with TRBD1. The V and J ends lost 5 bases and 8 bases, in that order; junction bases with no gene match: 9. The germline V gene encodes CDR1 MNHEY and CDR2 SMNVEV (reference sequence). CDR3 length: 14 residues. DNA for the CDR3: TGTGCCAGCAGTCAACAGGGACAGGGCGGCGGCTACACCTTC. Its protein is CASSQQGQGGGYTF.

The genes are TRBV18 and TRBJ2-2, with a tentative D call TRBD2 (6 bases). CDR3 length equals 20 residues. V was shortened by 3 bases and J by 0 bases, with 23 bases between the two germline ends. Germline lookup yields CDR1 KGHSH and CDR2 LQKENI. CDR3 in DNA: TGTGCCAGCTCACCTTCACCGGTCTCGCGGGGAAACGCGAACACCGGGGAGCTGTTTTTT. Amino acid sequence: CASSPSPVSRGNANTGELFF.

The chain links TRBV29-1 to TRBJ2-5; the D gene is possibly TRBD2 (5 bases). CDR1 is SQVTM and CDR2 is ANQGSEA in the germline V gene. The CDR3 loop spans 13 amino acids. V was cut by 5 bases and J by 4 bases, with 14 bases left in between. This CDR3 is CSVRKGVGETQYF. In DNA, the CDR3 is TGCAGCGTTAGGAAGGGAGTGGGAGAGACCCAGTACTTC.

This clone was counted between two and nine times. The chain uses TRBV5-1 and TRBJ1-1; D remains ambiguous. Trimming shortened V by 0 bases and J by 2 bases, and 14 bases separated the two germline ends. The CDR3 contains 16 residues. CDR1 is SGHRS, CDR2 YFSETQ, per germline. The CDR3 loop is CASSLADGQANTEAFF. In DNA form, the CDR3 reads TGCGCCAGCAGCTTGGCCGACGGCCAGGCCAACACTGAAGCTTTCTTT.

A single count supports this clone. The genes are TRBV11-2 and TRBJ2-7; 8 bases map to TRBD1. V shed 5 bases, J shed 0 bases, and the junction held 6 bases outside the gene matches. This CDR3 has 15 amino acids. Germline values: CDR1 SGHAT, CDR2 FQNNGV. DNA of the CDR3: TGTGCCAGCAGCGGGGCCGGGACAGGCTCCTACGAGCAGTACTTC. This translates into CASSGAGTGSYEQYF.

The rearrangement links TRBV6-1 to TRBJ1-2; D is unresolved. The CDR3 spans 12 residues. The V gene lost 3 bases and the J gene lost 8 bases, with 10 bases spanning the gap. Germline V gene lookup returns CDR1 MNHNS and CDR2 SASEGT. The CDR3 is CASSETRYGYTF. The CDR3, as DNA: TGTGCCAGCAGTGAGACGAGGTACGGCTACACCTTC.

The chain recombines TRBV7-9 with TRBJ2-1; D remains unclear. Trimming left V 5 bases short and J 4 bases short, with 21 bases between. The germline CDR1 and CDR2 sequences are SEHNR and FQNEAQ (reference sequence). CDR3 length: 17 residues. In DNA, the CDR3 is TGTGCCAGCAGCCCCACCCCCCCAGGAAGCCATTACAATGAGCAGTTCTTC. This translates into CASSPTPPGSHYNEQFF.

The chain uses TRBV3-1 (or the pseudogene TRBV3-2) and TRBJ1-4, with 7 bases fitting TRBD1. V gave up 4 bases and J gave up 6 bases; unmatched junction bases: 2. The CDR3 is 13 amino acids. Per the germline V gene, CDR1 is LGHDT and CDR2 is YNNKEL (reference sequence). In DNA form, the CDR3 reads TGTGCCAGCAGCCCCACAGGGGATGAAAAACTGTTTTTT. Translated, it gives CASSPTGDEKLFF.